The next 31 T cell receptor beta chains were all read from a single sample in a study of cytomegalovirus exposure and HLA in healthy donors. 13 Jbeta primers and 60 Vbeta primers were used for the PCR. Here immunoSEQ multiplex PCR was the method, and the copy in TCRdb shows in-frame clones only, minus some. In the table there are about 160,000 clones, about 80% of which are singletons. Sequencing used PBMCs. These receptors all come from a woman aged 45-59 years in good health and CMV-seronegative.

The gene calls are TRBV2 and TRBJ2-3, with TRBD1 matching 9 bases. In germline, CDR1 is SNHLY, CDR2 FYNNEI. The V segment lost 6 bases and the J segment 14 bases; nucleotides outside the gene matches: 6. The CDR3 contains 11 residues. The CDR3 loop is CASRAGTGLYF. Here the CDR3 DNA reads TGTGCCAGCAGGGCCGGGACAGGGTTGTATTTT.

V gene TRBV6-6 combines with J gene TRBJ1-1; D is perhaps TRBD1 (5 bases). This CDR3 has 16 amino acids. V was shortened by 2 bases and J by 0 bases, with 13 bases between the two germline ends. The germline V gene has CDR1 MNHNY and CDR2 SVGAGI (reference sequence). The CDR3 here is CASSYRGGAMNTEAFF. The CDR3 DNA reads as TGTGCCAGCAGTTACCGGGGGGGAGCCATGAACACTGAAGCTTTCTTT.

The rearrangement links TRBV19 to TRBJ2-7, with TRBD1 matching 10 bases. The V gene's germline CDR1 is LNHDA and CDR2 SQIVND (reference sequence). V shed 5 bases, J shed 9 bases, and the junction held 19 bases outside the gene matches. This CDR3 contains 17 residues. The CDR3 bases are TGTGCCAGTAGTGACTGGACCGGGACAGGGGTCTACATAGGGCAGTACTTC. The encoded protein is CASSDWTGTGVYIGQYF. Full variable domain (missing parts from reference TRBV19 and TRBJ2-7): DGGITQSPKYLFRKEGQNVTLSCEQNLNHDAMYWYRQDPGQGLRLIYYSQIVNDFQKGDIAEGYSVSREKKESFPLTVTSAQKNPTAFYLCASSDWTGTGVYIGQYFGPGTRLTVT.

The chain combines TRBV28 with TRBJ1-1; tentatively, D is TRBD1 (5 bases). The V gene lost 6 bases and the J gene lost 2 bases, with 13 bases spanning the gap. There are 14 residues in the CDR3. Looked up from germline, CDR1 is MDHEN and CDR2 is SYDVKM. The DNA of the CDR3 is TGTGCCAGCAGCTTGTGGGGCGCAAACACTGAAGCTTTCTTT. Residues: CASSLWGANTEAFF.

The chain links TRBV7-9 to TRBJ1-1, with 9 bases that match TRBD1. The CDR3 runs to 16 residues. The germline CDR1 and CDR2 sequences are SEHNR and FQNEAQ (reference sequence). With V trimmed by 3 bases and J by 5 bases, 10 bases remained unmatched. This CDR3 is CASSFATGGSKTEAFF. The CDR3, as DNA: TGTGCCAGCAGCTTCGCAACAGGGGGCAGCAAAACTGAAGCTTTCTTT.

CDR3 in amino acids: CASSSTLAGDRETQYF. In DNA form, the CDR3 reads TGTGCCAGCAGCTCCACACTAGCGGGGGACAGGGAGACCCAGTACTTC. V usage is TRBV7-8 and J usage is TRBJ2-5, with TRBD2 matching 11 bases. The CDR3 consists of 16 residues. Germline V lookup: CDR1 SGHVS, CDR2 FQNEAQ. V lost 4 bases, J lost 5 bases, and 9 bases stayed unmatched.

The gene calls are TRBV28 and TRBJ1-2, with 12 bases matching TRBD1. Trimming cost V 6 bases and J 5 bases; bases outside gene matches: 4. Germline V CDR1 and CDR2: MDHEN, SYDVKM. The CDR3 length is 14 residues. For the CDR3, the DNA is TGTGCCAGCAGAAGGGACAGGGGGCCTTATGGCTACACCTTC. This encodes CASRRDRGPYGYTF.

This chain connects TRBV29-1 to TRBJ2-3; TRBD1 is a possible D gene (5 bases). Trimming took off 5 bases at V and 4 bases at J, with 16 bases between the two ends. The CDR3 length is 14 residues. Germline V CDR1 and CDR2: SQVTM, ANQGSEA. CDR3 sequence: CSVQGRVEADTQYF. The CDR3 nucleotides are TGCAGCGTTCAGGGCAGGGTTGAGGCAGATACGCAGTATTTT.

Only a few counts were recorded for this clone. The chain employs TRBV7-6 and TRBJ1-1, with D possibly TRBD1 on 6 matching bases. The CDR3 covers 14 residues. The germline gives CDR1 SGHVS, CDR2 FNYEAQ. The V end lost 5 bases, the J end lost 3 bases, and 13 bases lay between the germline ends. DNA of the CDR3: TGTGCCAGCAGCCCAGGGGTCGGGGACACTGAAGCTTTCTTT. It yields the protein CASSPGVGDTEAFF.

The rearrangement links TRBV15 to TRBJ1-2, with TRBD1 matching 8 bases. V lost 1 base and J lost 4; bases outside the gene matches: 14. Per germline, CDR1 LNHNV and CDR2 YYDKDF (reference sequence). The CDR3 is 18 amino acids. The CDR3 sequence: CATSRGPGQAPLGYGYTF. Here the CDR3 DNA reads TGTGCCACCAGCAGAGGCCCGGGACAGGCCCCTTTGGGCTATGGCTACACCTTC. Variable domain in full (rest from reference TRBV15 and TRBJ1-2): DAMVIQNPRYQVTQFGKPVTLSCSQTLNHNVMYWYQQKSSQAPKLLFHYYDKDFNNEADTPDNFQSRRPNTSFCFLDIRSPGLGDTAMYLCATSRGPGQAPLGYGYTFGSGTRLTVV.

There are a few counts of this clone. The chain is built from TRBV18 and TRBJ2-3; TRBD2 aligns across 10 bases. Germline V gives CDR1 KGHSH, CDR2 LQKENI. The CDR3 contains 15 residues. The V gene end was trimmed by 1 base and the J gene end by 3 bases; junction bases not matched to a gene: 1. The CDR3 bases are TGTGCCAGCTCACCACTTAGCGGGGGGACAGATACGCAGTATTTT. Translation: CASSPLSGGTDTQYF.

The chain carries TRBV15 and TRBJ1-5; D is possibly TRBD1 (6 bases). The CDR3 runs to 17 residues. Deletions cut 0 bases from V and 5 bases from J, with 17 bases between. Germline V gives CDR1 LNHNV, CDR2 YYDKDF (reference sequence). DNA for the CDR3: TGTGCCACCAGCAGAGATGCCGACAGGTGGGGAGATCAGCCCCAGCATTTT. It yields the protein CATSRDADRWGDQPQHF.

The chain recombines TRBV4-1 with TRBJ2-3; tentatively, D is TRBD1 (6 bases). The germline V and J ends were trimmed by 1 base and 2 bases, with 13 bases remaining between them. CDR3 size: 16 residues. In germline, CDR1 is MGHRA, CDR2 YSYEKL. CDR3 residues: CASSQAGAGDTDTQYF. The CDR3 DNA reads TGCGCCAGCAGCCAAGCAGGGGCCGGAGACACAGATACGCAGTATTTT.

The J gene is TRBJ2-3, the V gene TRBV28, with D tentatively TRBD1 (6 bases). Trimming pared 8 bases from V and 2 bases from J, leaving 11 bases between. CDR1 MDHEN and CDR2 SYDVKM come from the germline V gene. This CDR3 is 13 amino acids long. The CDR3 DNA is TGTGCCAGCGGGGGCCAACCCACAGATACGCAGTATTTT. Translation gives CASGGQPTDTQYF. Full variable domain (outside the CDR3, taken from reference TRBV28 and TRBJ2-3): DVKVTQSSRYLVKRTGEKVFLECVQDMDHENMFWYRQDPGLGLRLIYFSYDVKMKEKGDIPEGYSVSREKKERFSLILESASTNQTSMYLCASGGQPTDTQYFGPGTRLTVL.

The chain recombines TRBV15 with TRBJ1-5; D unclear. The CDR3 consists of 14 residues. V lost 1 base and J 5 bases, leaving 9 bases between the germline ends. Germline CDR1 is LNHNV and CDR2 is YYDKDF (reference sequence). CDR3 DNA: TGTGCCACCAGCAGAGGGAAGGAGCATCAGCCCCAGCATTTT. Amino acid sequence: CATSRGKEHQPQHF. Variable domain in full (rest from reference TRBV15 and TRBJ1-5): DAMVIQNPRYQVTQFGKPVTLSCSQTLNHNVMYWYQQKSSQAPKLLFHYYDKDFNNEADTPDNFQSRRPNTSFCFLDIRSPGLGDTAMYLCATSRGKEHQPQHFGDGTRLSIL.

This clone was recorded once. The rearrangement uses TRBV19 and TRBJ1-3; tentative D call: TRBD1 (5 bases). CDR1 and CDR2 from the germline V gene are LNHDA and SQIVND (reference sequence). The germline V and J ends were trimmed by 7 bases and 8 bases, with 15 bases remaining between them. The CDR3 loop spans 13 amino acids. The DNA of the CDR3 is TGTGCCAGTATGGGGGGACCCATCGACACCATATATTTT. Its translation: CASMGGPIDTIYF.

The gene calls are TRBV27 and TRBJ1-2, with D perhaps matching TRBD1 (5 bases). CDR1 is MNHEY and CDR2 is SMNVEV in the germline V gene (reference sequence). The V and J ends lost 3 bases and 4 bases respectively, with 12 bases between them. CDR3 length: 14 amino acids. DNA of the CDR3: TGTGCCAGCAGTTTGGGGCCAGTGAGCTATGGCTACACCTTC. Protein: CASSLGPVSYGYTF.

The V and J genes are TRBV7-2 and TRBJ1-4; D not certain. The V gene's germline CDR1 is SGHTA and CDR2 FQGNSA. The CDR3 has 13 amino acids. The V gene lost 0 bases and the J gene lost 5 bases, with 4 bases spanning the gap. The CDR3 DNA reads as TGTGCCAGCAGCTTAGCCGGGAATGAAAAACTGTTTTTT. Protein: CASSLAGNEKLFF.

The chain is built from TRBV18 and TRBJ1-1; TRBD1 is a possible D gene (5 bases). The CDR3 covers 14 residues. Germline V gives CDR1 KGHSH, CDR2 LQKENI. The V end was cut by 1 base, the J end by 4 bases, with 10 bases between. The CDR3 loop reads CASSPRAGITEAFF. The CDR3 DNA reads TGTGCCAGCTCACCACGGGCAGGGATCACTGAAGCTTTCTTT.

The J gene is TRBJ2-1, the V gene TRBV11-3, with 12 bases aligning to TRBD2. V gave up 2 bases and J gave up 8 bases; unmatched junction bases: 4. The germline gives CDR1 SGHNT, CDR2 YENEEA. The CDR3 has 15 amino acids. In nucleotides, the CDR3 is TGTGCCAGCAGCTTAAGGCTAGCGGGAGGGGATGAGCAGTTCTTC. Translation gives CASSLRLAGGDEQFF.

The chain is built from TRBV10-3 and TRBJ2-7; TRBD2 agrees at 12 bases. The CDR3 spans 17 residues. The V gene end was trimmed by 3 bases and the J gene end by 0 bases; junction bases not matched to a gene: 6. CDR1 ENHRY and CDR2 SYGVKD come from the germline V gene. This CDR3 is CAISDFTSGRSSYEQYF. The CDR3, as DNA: TGTGCCATCAGTGATTTTACTAGCGGGAGGAGCTCCTACGAGCAGTACTTC.

The gene calls are TRBV11-2 and TRBJ1-1; the D gene is possibly TRBD1 (6 bases). Germline CDR1 is SGHAT and CDR2 is FQNNGV. V shed 4 bases and J shed 2 bases, with 8 bases lying between them. CDR3 length: 13 residues. CDR3 sequence reads: CASSWGQNTEAFF. CDR3 DNA: TGTGCCAGCAGCTGGGGACAAAACACTGAAGCTTTCTTT. The complete variable domain, with remaining parts taken from reference TRBV11-2 and TRBJ1-1, reads EAGVAQSPRYKIIEKRQSVAFWCNPISGHATLYWYQQILGQGPKLLIQFQNNGVVDDSQLPKDRFSAERLKGVDSTLKIQPAKLEDSAVYLCASSWGQNTEAFFGQGTRLTVV.

The chain joins TRBV7-2 to TRBJ2-7; 11 bases line up with TRBD1. After removal of 2 bases from V and 9 bases from J, the junction contained 6 bases not matched to a gene. Germline V gene lookup returns CDR1 SGHTA and CDR2 FQGNSA. The CDR3 sequence is 14 residues long. CDR3 sequence (DNA): TGTGCCAGCAGCTTAAGGACAGGGGGCAGTACGCAGTACTTC. Its protein is CASSLRTGGSTQYF.

This chain joins TRBV9 and TRBJ2-6, with 8 bases lining up with TRBD1. Germline V gives CDR1 SGDLS, CDR2 YYNGEE. After removal of 7 bases from V and 0 bases from J, the junction contained 9 bases not matched to a gene. The CDR3 covers 17 residues. The CDR3 spells CASGKGTGNSGANVLTF. DNA for the CDR3: TGTGCCAGCGGAAAGGGGACAGGAAACTCTGGGGCCAACGTCCTGACTTTC.

This rearrangement joins TRBV6-4 to TRBJ1-2, with 7 bases lining up with TRBD1. Germline CDR1 reads MRHNA; CDR2 reads SNTAGT. After removal of 2 bases from V and 8 bases from J, the junction contained 8 bases not matched to a gene. The length of the CDR3 is 14 residues. The CDR3: CASSDKRQGGGYTF. The CDR3 nucleotides are TGTGCCAGCAGTGACAAGAGGCAGGGGGGCGGCTACACCTTC.

The rearrangement uses TRBV11-3 and TRBJ2-6; 7 bases are a match to TRBD1. Germline trimming cut 5 bases from V and 0 bases from J; bases unmatched to any gene: 7. This CDR3 contains 17 residues. The germline V gene encodes CDR1 SGHNT and CDR2 YENEEA. CDR3 nucleotides: TGTGCCAGCAGCACCCGGACAGGTGCCTCTGGGGCCAACGTCCTGACTTTC. Encoded protein: CASSTRTGASGANVLTF.

The V and J genes are TRBV19 and TRBJ2-3, with a tentative D call TRBD2 (6 bases). The ends were cut back, 3 bases at V and 3 bases at J, with 19 bases in the middle. The CDR3 length is 17 residues. The V gene's germline CDR1 is LNHDA and CDR2 SQIVND (reference sequence). CDR3 sequence reads: CASSMGRSSGGTDTQYF. The CDR3 coding sequence is TGTGCCAGTAGTATGGGACGAAGTAGCGGTGGGACAGATACGCAGTATTTT.

This clone was found once. The genes are TRBV5-6 and TRBJ2-3; a possible D gene is TRBD1 (6 bases). This CDR3 is built from 15 residues. The germline CDR1 and CDR2 sequences are SGHDT and YYEEEE. The V end was cut by 3 bases, the J end by 2 bases, with 13 bases between. CDR3 residues: CASSSTRGSTDTQYF. The DNA of the CDR3 is TGTGCCAGCAGCTCCACCAGGGGATCCACAGATACGCAGTATTTT.

The J gene is TRBJ2-7, the V gene TRBV28; D might be TRBD2 (5 bases). The germline gives CDR1 MDHEN, CDR2 SYDVKM. Trimming removed 6 bases at V and 0 bases at J, with 12 bases between. This CDR3 has 14 amino acids. The CDR3 loop is CASRTISVSYEQYF. The CDR3 DNA reads as TGTGCCAGCAGGACGATTAGCGTCTCCTACGAGCAGTACTTC.

This chain links TRBV28 with TRBJ2-7, with 7 bases that match TRBD2. CDR1 and CDR2 (germline): MDHEN, SYDVKM. The CDR3 sequence is 12 residues long. The V segment lost 3 bases and the J segment 9 bases; nucleotides outside the gene matches: 5. The CDR3 protein is CASSFSGRGQYF. The DNA for the CDR3 is TGTGCCAGCAGTTTTTCAGGGAGGGGGCAGTACTTC.

This chain connects TRBV28 to TRBJ1-4; D is possibly TRBD1 (6 bases). The V end was cut by 3 bases, the J end by 5 bases, with 7 bases between. Germline CDR1 is MDHEN and CDR2 is SYDVKM. CDR3 length: 13 residues. CDR3 nucleotides: TGTGCCAGCAGTTTTAGGGGGAATGAAAAACTGTTTTTT. Amino acid sequence: CASSFRGNEKLFF. The full variable domain, rest sourced from reference TRBV28 and TRBJ1-4, is DVKVTQSSRYLVKRTGEKVFLECVQDMDHENMFWYRQDPGLGLRLIYFSYDVKMKEKGDIPEGYSVSREKKERFSLILESASTNQTSMYLCASSFRGNEKLFFGSGTQLSVL.